Below are 20 T cell receptor beta chains sequenced from a single sample in a study of blood T cell repertoires in COVID-19. Sequencing used immunoSEQ multiplex PCR; TCRdb keeps in-frame clones, though not all of them. The repertoire holds more than 300,000 clones, with about four fifths as singletons. Specimen: peripheral blood. The receptor set was obtained from a woman aged 50 to 60 with acute or convalescent COVID-19.

The chain is built from TRBV5-4 and TRBJ2-1; possibly TRBD1 for D (5 bases). The CDR3 is 15 residues long. Trimming took 4 bases from V and 5 from J, leaving 16 bases between them. Germline CDR1 is SGHNT and CDR2 is YYREEE (reference sequence). For the CDR3, the DNA is TGTGCCAGCAGCGTGACAGCCCAAACAAACAATGAGCAGTTCTTC. It encodes CASSVTAQTNNEQFF.

The rearrangement uses TRBV7-9 and TRBJ1-1, with 7 bases matching TRBD1. The J segment lost 4 bases and the V segment lost 4 bases, leaving 9 bases of the junction unmatched. Germline V CDR1 and CDR2: SEHNR, FQNEAQ (reference sequence). This CDR3 region has 15 residues. CDR3: CASSSTGTLITEAFF. The CDR3 DNA follows: TGTGCCAGCAGCTCGACAGGGACCCTTATCACTGAAGCTTTCTTT. Filled out from reference TRBV7-9 and TRBJ1-1, the complete variable domain reads DTGVSQNPRHKITKRGQNVTFRCDPISEHNRLYWYRQTLGQGPEFLTYFQNEAQLEKSRLLSDRFSAERPKGSFSTLEIQRTEQGDSAMYLCASSSTGTLITEAFFGQGTRLTVV.

This sequence joins TRBV6-5 and TRBJ1-6; D is ambiguous. V was cut by 2 bases and J by 10 bases, with 12 bases left in between. There are 14 residues in the CDR3. CDR1 and CDR2 from the germline V gene are MNHEY and SVGAGI. The chain's CDR3 is CASSYTVQESPLHF. The CDR3 bases are TGTGCCAGCAGTTACACGGTCCAAGAGTCACCCCTCCACTTT.

V usage is TRBV5-1 and J usage is TRBJ1-6; D unclear. The V end lost 3 bases, the J end lost 10 bases, and 23 bases lay between the germline ends. CDR3 length: 17 residues. Germline CDR1 is SGHRS and CDR2 is YFSETQ. The CDR3 DNA is TGCGCCAGCAGCTCCGGGTTCTCGGTCCGAGGAGACTCACCCCTCCACTTT. Translating it yields CASSSGFSVRGDSPLHF. Full variable domain (remainder filled in from reference TRBV5-1 and TRBJ1-6): KAGVTQTPRYLIKTRGQQVTLSCSPISGHRSVSWYQQTPGQGLQFLFEYFSETQRNKGNFPGRFSGRQFSNSRSEMNVSTLELGDSALYLCASSSGFSVRGDSPLHFGNGTRLTVT.

This chain links TRBV6-6 with TRBJ1-1; D is undetermined. This CDR3 is built from 13 residues. With 0 bases removed from V and 3 bases from J, the gap between germline ends came to 5 bases. Germline CDR1 MNHNY, CDR2 SVGAGI (reference sequence). The CDR3 reads CASSYSADTEAFF. Here the CDR3 DNA reads TGTGCCAGCAGTTACTCTGCGGACACTGAAGCTTTCTTT.

The chain uses TRBV5-1 and TRBJ1-1; the D is unclear. The germline gives CDR1 SGHRS, CDR2 YFSETQ. The V end lost 8 bases, the J end lost 0 bases, and 14 bases lay between the germline ends. The CDR3 length is 14 residues. As DNA, the CDR3 is TGCGCCAGTACAGTGGCCGGGATGAACACTGAAGCTTTCTTT. This gives the protein CASTVAGMNTEAFF.

The V call is TRBV18, the J call TRBJ2-1; 7 bases are shared with TRBD2. The trim removed 5 bases at V and 5 bases at J, leaving 9 bases unmatched. This CDR3 is built from 15 residues. Germline V gene lookup returns CDR1 KGHSH and CDR2 LQKENI. The CDR3 loop reads CASSATSASDNEQFF. CDR3 bases: TGTGCCAGCTCAGCAACTAGCGCAAGCGACAATGAGCAGTTCTTC.

CDR3 coding DNA: TGTGCCAGCAGCCAAGAAGCGGGGGGGGTCCTCCACTTT. It translates to CASSQEAGGVLHF. The chain is built from TRBV3-1 (or the pseudogene TRBV3-2) and TRBJ1-6; tentative D call: TRBD1 (5 bases). Per the germline V gene, CDR1 is LGHDT and CDR2 is YNNKEL (reference sequence). Trimming pared 0 bases from V and 15 bases from J, leaving 12 bases between. CDR3 size: 13 residues.

V and J are TRBV5-5 and TRBJ1-2; a weak D match, TRBD1 (5 bases). Trimming removed 0 bases at V and 4 bases at J, with 7 bases between. Per germline, CDR1 SGHKS and CDR2 YYEKEE (reference sequence). This CDR3 spans 13 amino acids. Here the CDR3 reads CASSLGQSYGYTF. CDR3 bases: TGTGCCAGCAGCTTGGGACAGTCCTATGGCTACACCTTC. The whole variable domain, filled in from reference TRBV5-5 and TRBJ1-2, reads DAGVTQSPTHLIKTRGQQVTLRCSPISGHKSVSWYQQVLGQGPQFIFQYYEKEERGRGNFPDRFSARQFPNYSSELNVNALLLGDSALYLCASSLGQSYGYTFGSGTRLTVV.

The chain carries TRBV7-2 and TRBJ2-7, with 8 positions matching TRBD1. V lost 5 bases, J lost 4 bases, and 10 bases stayed unmatched. This CDR3 contains 15 residues. The germline V gene encodes CDR1 SGHTA and CDR2 FQGNSA. The CDR3, as DNA: TGTGCCAGCAGCGAAGCCGGGACAGGAGATTACGAGCAGTACTTC. Amino acids: CASSEAGTGDYEQYF.

J is TRBJ1-3 and V is TRBV7-3; a possible D gene is TRBD1 (5 bases). V was clipped by 4 bases and J by 4 bases, with 17 bases between them. Germline CDR1 is SGHTA and CDR2 is FQGTGA. There are 16 residues in the CDR3. The CDR3 spells CASSSLPTGPGNTIYF. The CDR3 DNA reads TGTGCCAGCAGCTCGCTCCCTACAGGACCCGGAAACACCATATATTTT.

This clone has more than one count but fewer than ten. CDR3 sequence (DNA): TGTGCCAGCAGCCAAGGGGGGGCTAGCGGGGAACAAGAGCAGTTCTTC. Translation gives CASSQGGASGEQEQFF. This chain connects TRBV14 to TRBJ2-1; 9 bases match TRBD2. The CDR3 has 16 amino acids. Germline V gives CDR1 SGHDN, CDR2 FVKESK. J gave up 10 bases and V 1 base, and 11 bases lay outside the gene matches.

The chain has TRBV6-2 or TRBV6-3 and TRBJ2-7, with D unresolved. Germline-derived CDR1 and CDR2 are MNHEY and SVGEGT. The CDR3 is 12 residues long. V dropped 5 bases and J dropped 4 bases, with 9 bases sitting between them. The CDR3 protein is CASSLGYYEQYF. CDR3 coding DNA: TGTGCCAGCAGTCTCGGGTATTACGAGCAGTACTTC.

The chain employs TRBV7-3 and TRBJ2-5; a possible D gene is TRBD1 (5 bases). V was clipped by 5 bases and J by 2 bases, with 12 bases between them. In germline, CDR1 is SGHTA, CDR2 FQGTGA. The CDR3 totals 14 residues. This CDR3 reads CASSQRGTQETQYF. DNA of the CDR3: TGTGCCAGCAGCCAAAGGGGCACTCAAGAGACCCAGTACTTC.

This chain joins TRBV2 and TRBJ2-1; D is possibly TRBD2 (7 bases). The CDR3 length is 14 residues. Per the germline V gene, CDR1 is SNHLY and CDR2 is FYNNEI. V dropped 3 bases and J dropped 6 bases, with 12 bases sitting between them. This chain's CDR3 is CASSESRGLNEQFF. The CDR3 DNA reads TGTGCCAGCAGTGAGTCGCGGGGGCTCAATGAGCAGTTCTTC.

The V gene is TRBV2, the J gene TRBJ2-2; no definite D call. The CDR3 consists of 14 residues. The V gene's germline CDR1 is SNHLY and CDR2 FYNNEI. Trimming removed 3 bases from V and 2 bases from J, with 7 bases in between. For the CDR3, the DNA is TGTGCCAGCAGTGATTTGGGCAACACCGGGGAGCTGTTTTTT. Translated: CASSDLGNTGELFF.

This clone was counted a single time. This sequence joins TRBV10-3 and TRBJ2-7; no definite D call. The CDR3 totals 12 residues. Trimming pared 0 bases from V and 2 bases from J, leaving 2 bases between. Germline CDR1 is ENHRY and CDR2 is SYGVKD. The CDR3 nucleotides read TGTGCCATCAGTGAGTCCACCTACGAGCAGTACTTC. This gives the protein CAISESTYEQYF.

Only one count was recorded for this clone. The chain employs TRBV9 and TRBJ2-1; perhaps TRBD2 as D (6 bases). The ends were cut back, 1 base at V and 9 bases at J, with 26 bases in the middle. Looked up from germline, CDR1 is SGDLS and CDR2 is YYNGEE. The CDR3 has 18 residues. The CDR3 DNA reads TGTGCCAGCAGCGTAATCCCCGGGACTCAAAATTCACAGACTGAGCAGTTCTTC. Residues: CASSVIPGTQNSQTEQFF.

A single count supports this clone. This chain joins TRBV7-9 and TRBJ2-1, with TRBD1 as a possible D gene (6 bases). Looked up from germline, CDR1 is SEHNR and CDR2 is FQNEAQ (reference sequence). The CDR3 has 14 residues. The V end lost 5 bases, the J end lost 5 bases, and 13 bases lay between the germline ends. The CDR3 DNA follows: TGTGCCAGCAGCCTTACAGGGAACAACAATGAGCAGTTCTTC. Translating it yields CASSLTGNNNEQFF.

The V and J genes are TRBV7-6 and TRBJ2-3; maybe TRBD2 (6 bases). The V gene lost 5 bases and the J gene lost 3 bases, with 12 bases spanning the gap. Germline V CDR1 and CDR2: SGHVS, FNYEAQ. The CDR3 sequence is 14 residues long. CDR3 region: CASSPFAGTDTQYF. CDR3 coding DNA: TGTGCCAGCAGCCCTTTTGCGGGGACAGATACGCAGTATTTT.